The rows below give T cell receptor beta chains drawn from one sample of a study of T-cell reconstitution after alpha-beta-depleted transplantation in children. From the PCR reads, TCRdb called clonotypes with MiXCR, one entry per CDR3 protein. The sample has around 500,000 distinct CDR3 sequences, approximately 22% seen once. Sample: PBMCs, mostly from graft donor cells, taken 360 days after TCRalphabeta/CD19-depleted stem cell transplant. Receptors originate from a boy under two years old who had a stem cell transplant for acute myeloid leukemia, so the T cells may come from the graft donor. CDR3s include the opening cysteine and the closing phenylalanine or tryptophan. Each record gives: clone size, J gene, D gene, V gene, CDR3 DNA, CDR3 protein. D genes are given only for firm matches. Clone size, where shown, is once, few, many, or a class for clones that have expanded.

abundance: many; j_gene: TRBJ2-2; d_gene: NA; v_gene: TRBV30; CDR3nt: TGTGCCTGGAGCGCCGGGCTAATAGTCCGGGAGCTGTTTTTT; CDR3aa: CAWSAGLIVRELFF
abundance: few; j_gene: TRBJ2-3; d_gene: NA; v_gene: TRBV12-3/TRBV12-4; CDR3nt: TGTGCCAGCAGCCCCGCGGGGCCCCTTAGCACAGATACGCAGTATTTT; CDR3aa: CASSPAGPLSTDTQYF
abundance: NA; j_gene: TRBJ2-3; d_gene: TRBD2; v_gene: TRBV20-1; CDR3nt: TGCAGTGCTTCTACGGGGGGGGTTAATACGCAGTATTTT; CDR3aa: CSASTGGVNTQYF
abundance: many; j_gene: TRBJ1-1; d_gene: TRBD1; v_gene: TRBV20-1; CDR3nt: TGCAGTGCTACGGGACAGGCTGGGACTGAAGCTTTCTTT; CDR3aa: CSATGQAGTEAFF
abundance: NA; j_gene: TRBJ1-2; d_gene: NA; v_gene: TRBV24-1; CDR3nt: TGTGCCACCAGTGCCCGGGACAACTATGGCTACACCTTC; CDR3aa: CATSARDNYGYTF
abundance: NA; j_gene: TRBJ2-2; d_gene: TRBD2; v_gene: TRBV5-1; CDR3nt: TGCGCCAGCAGCTCAGAGCGGGGGCACACCGGGGAGCTGTTTTTT; CDR3aa: CASSSERGHTGELFF
abundance: NA; j_gene: TRBJ2-3; d_gene: NA; v_gene: TRBV12-3/TRBV12-4; CDR3nt: TGTGCCAGCAGTTTTCGGCGGGGCCAAGATACGCAGTATTTT; CDR3aa: CASSFRRGQDTQYF
abundance: many; j_gene: TRBJ2-5; d_gene: NA; v_gene: TRBV14; CDR3nt: TGTGCCAGCAGCCACCCAGGGGAGACCCAGTACTTC; CDR3aa: CASSHPGETQYF
abundance: few; j_gene: TRBJ1-6; d_gene: NA; v_gene: TRBV20-1; CDR3nt: TGCAGTGCTAGAGATTGGGCGGTGGCCGTGCCACCCCTCCACTTT; CDR3aa: CSARDWAVAVPPLHF
abundance: NA; j_gene: TRBJ2-3; d_gene: NA; v_gene: TRBV10-3; CDR3nt: TGTGCCACGGCGGTTCCTTCCACAGATACGCAGTATTTT; CDR3aa: CATAVPSTDTQYF
abundance: NA; j_gene: TRBJ2-2; d_gene: TRBD1; v_gene: TRBV27; CDR3nt: TGTGCCAGCAGATGGACAGGGGGGAACACCGGGGAGCTGTTTTTT; CDR3aa: CASRWTGGNTGELFF
abundance: NA; j_gene: TRBJ1-2; d_gene: NA; v_gene: TRBV7-2; CDR3nt: TGTGCCAGCACCTCCTATTCCTATGGCTACACCTTC; CDR3aa: CASTSYSYGYTF
abundance: few; j_gene: TRBJ2-5; d_gene: NA; v_gene: TRBV4-1; CDR3nt: TGCGCCAGCAGCCAAGTAAAGGCAGGGGTTGCGGTGTTCGAGACCCAGTACTTC; CDR3aa: CASSQVKAGVAVFETQYF
abundance: many; j_gene: TRBJ1-5; d_gene: NA; v_gene: TRBV6-1; CDR3nt: TGTGCCAGCAGTGATTTGGGCAATCAGCCCCAGCATTTT; CDR3aa: CASSDLGNQPQHF
abundance: many; j_gene: TRBJ2-3; d_gene: TRBD2; v_gene: TRBV12-3/TRBV12-4; CDR3nt: TGTGCCAGCACTCCCCGGGAGCGGGGGGGCAGAGATACGCAGTATTTT; CDR3aa: CASTPRERGGRDTQYF
abundance: NA; j_gene: TRBJ1-5; d_gene: NA; v_gene: TRBV10-2; CDR3nt: TGCGCCAGCAGTGAGTCGAGAGGGGGAAATCAGCCCCAGCATTTT; CDR3aa: CASSESRGGNQPQHF
abundance: NA; j_gene: TRBJ2-7; d_gene: NA; v_gene: TRBV11-2; CDR3nt: TGTGCCAGCAGCATAGGTCCGGGGGAGCAGTACTTC; CDR3aa: CASSIGPGEQYF
abundance: NA; j_gene: TRBJ1-6; d_gene: NA; v_gene: TRBV5-1; CDR3nt: TGCGCCAGCAGCTTGTGGGAGACGGCAAATTCACCCCTCCACTTT; CDR3aa: CASSLWETANSPLHF
abundance: many; j_gene: TRBJ1-1; d_gene: NA; v_gene: TRBV12-3/TRBV12-4; CDR3nt: TGTGCCAGCAGCTCACAGACGAACACTGAAGCTTTCTTT; CDR3aa: CASSSQTNTEAFF
abundance: NA; j_gene: TRBJ2-5; d_gene: TRBD1; v_gene: TRBV10-1; CDR3nt: TGCGCCAGCAGTGACATCGGGACAGGGCAAGAGACCCAGTACTTC; CDR3aa: CASSDIGTGQETQYF
abundance: few; j_gene: TRBJ2-1; d_gene: TRBD1; v_gene: TRBV12-3/TRBV12-4; CDR3nt: TGTGCCAGCAGTTCCGACAGGGGCTGGGGGAGCGATGAGCAGTTCTTC; CDR3aa: CASSSDRGWGSDEQFF
abundance: NA; j_gene: TRBJ1-5; d_gene: NA; v_gene: TRBV6-5; CDR3nt: TGTGCCAGCAGTCACCACGGAGGGGGTCACGATCAGCCCCAGCATTTT; CDR3aa: CASSHHGGGHDQPQHF
abundance: many; j_gene: TRBJ2-1; d_gene: TRBD2; v_gene: TRBV7-9; CDR3nt: TGTGCCAGCAGCTCGAGCGGGGGGGCTGGATACAATGAGCAGTTCTTC; CDR3aa: CASSSSGGAGYNEQFF
abundance: many; j_gene: TRBJ2-1; d_gene: TRBD1; v_gene: TRBV12-3/TRBV12-4; CDR3nt: TGTGCCAGCATGGGCATGACAGGGGGCAGTGAGCAGTTCTTC; CDR3aa: CASMGMTGGSEQFF
abundance: many; j_gene: TRBJ1-1; d_gene: NA; v_gene: TRBV29-1; CDR3nt: TGCAGCGTTGAGGAGGGCCGGGTGGCTTTCTTT; CDR3aa: CSVEEGRVAFF
abundance: NA; j_gene: TRBJ2-1; d_gene: TRBD1; v_gene: TRBV15; CDR3nt: TGTGCCACCAGCCTCGGGACAGGGGGTAATGAGCAGTTCTTC; CDR3aa: CATSLGTGGNEQFF
abundance: many; j_gene: TRBJ2-2; d_gene: TRBD1; v_gene: TRBV4-1; CDR3nt: TGCGCCAGCAGTCGTTTCAGGGGGCCCGGGGAGCTGTTTTTT; CDR3aa: CASSRFRGPGELFF
abundance: NA; j_gene: TRBJ2-3; d_gene: NA; v_gene: TRBV7-9; CDR3nt: TGTTCCAGCAGTTTGGACCTTACAGATACGCAGTATTTT; CDR3aa: CSSSLDLTDTQYF
abundance: many; j_gene: TRBJ2-3; d_gene: NA; v_gene: TRBV18; CDR3nt: TGTGCCAGCTCACCACCATCGCAAGATACGCAGTATTTT; CDR3aa: CASSPPSQDTQYF
abundance: many; j_gene: TRBJ2-1; d_gene: NA; v_gene: TRBV14; CDR3nt: TGTGCCAGCAGCCCACCTTCGGCGGGGTCCCGTTTCTTC; CDR3aa: CASSPPSAGSRFF
abundance: NA; j_gene: TRBJ2-5; d_gene: NA; v_gene: TRBV18; CDR3nt: TGTGCCAGCTCACCAGGGAAGATCCAAGAGACCCAGTACTTC; CDR3aa: CASSPGKIQETQYF
abundance: few; j_gene: TRBJ2-3; d_gene: TRBD1; v_gene: TRBV7-8; CDR3nt: TGTGCCAGCAGCGAGCTGACAGGGGCGGCAGATACGCAGTATTTT; CDR3aa: CASSELTGAADTQYF
abundance: many; j_gene: TRBJ2-1; d_gene: NA; v_gene: TRBV20-1; CDR3nt: TGCAGTGGTGCCTTTGATGGGCTCCTGGGCAATGAGCAGTTCTTC; CDR3aa: CSGAFDGLLGNEQFF
abundance: NA; j_gene: TRBJ2-1; d_gene: TRBD2; v_gene: TRBV29-1; CDR3nt: TGCAGCGTGGTAACCGGGACTAGACTTTACGGTTACAATGAGCAGTTCTTC; CDR3aa: CSVVTGTRLYGYNEQFF
abundance: NA; j_gene: TRBJ2-3; d_gene: TRBD2; v_gene: TRBV2; CDR3nt: TGTGCCAGCACTAGCGGCAGCACAGATACGCAGTATTTT; CDR3aa: CASTSGSTDTQYF
abundance: NA; j_gene: TRBJ2-5; d_gene: NA; v_gene: TRBV29-1; CDR3nt: TGCAGCGTTGTCGGGGTGTCGGGCGAGACCCAGTACTTC; CDR3aa: CSVVGVSGETQYF
abundance: few; j_gene: TRBJ2-3; d_gene: TRBD1; v_gene: TRBV20-1; CDR3nt: TGCAGTGCTGCCTCCCGGTACAGGGGTACAGATACGCAGTATTTT; CDR3aa: CSAASRYRGTDTQYF
abundance: many; j_gene: TRBJ2-3; d_gene: NA; v_gene: TRBV5-6; CDR3nt: TGTGCCAGCAGCTTTAGGGGGGGCCTGAGCACAGATACGCAGTATTTT; CDR3aa: CASSFRGGLSTDTQYF
abundance: NA; j_gene: TRBJ2-1; d_gene: TRBD1; v_gene: TRBV11-2; CDR3nt: TGTGCCAGTCAGACAGGGAACAATGAGCAGTTCTTC; CDR3aa: CASQTGNNEQFF
abundance: few; j_gene: TRBJ2-1; d_gene: TRBD1; v_gene: TRBV12-3/TRBV12-4; CDR3nt: TGTGCCAGCAGTCCCGGGACAGGGGAACCTTACAATGAGCAGTTCTTC; CDR3aa: CASSPGTGEPYNEQFF
abundance: many; j_gene: TRBJ1-1; d_gene: TRBD1; v_gene: TRBV7-9; CDR3nt: TGTGCCAGCAGCTCGGGGACAGGTCAAGCGCGTTCGACAGCTTTCTTT; CDR3aa: CASSSGTGQARSTAFF
abundance: many; j_gene: TRBJ2-3; d_gene: NA; v_gene: TRBV2; CDR3nt: TGTGCCAGCAGTTACGAGCGGGTGGTGACAGATACGCAGTATTTT; CDR3aa: CASSYERVVTDTQYF
abundance: NA; j_gene: TRBJ1-4; d_gene: NA; v_gene: TRBV15; CDR3nt: TGTGCCACCGGCAGGGAGCGGACTAATGAAAAACTGTTTTTT; CDR3aa: CATGRERTNEKLFF
abundance: NA; j_gene: TRBJ2-1; d_gene: NA; v_gene: TRBV14; CDR3nt: TGTGCCAGCAGCCAAGCCAGCCTCGGGACCTACAATGAGCAGTTCTTC; CDR3aa: CASSQASLGTYNEQFF
abundance: many; j_gene: TRBJ2-1; d_gene: NA; v_gene: TRBV29-1; CDR3nt: TGCAGCGTTGAGGGGCAGGCCCGAAGCAATGAGCAGTTCTTC; CDR3aa: CSVEGQARSNEQFF